This TCR beta chain stems from a study of cytomegalovirus exposure and HLA in healthy donors. The PCR had 60 Vbeta and 13 Jbeta primers. Clones were sequenced by immunoSEQ multiplex PCR, and TCRdb holds only the in-frame ones, with some missing. The sample carries more than 45,000 clones, approximately 82% recorded once. Study results and limitations: Within a later analysis, the majority of CMV-associated TCR beta chains appeared HLA-restricted.

V lost 4 bases and J 8 bases, leaving 11 bases between the germline ends. Germline-derived CDR1 and CDR2 are DFQATT and SNEGSKA (reference sequence). This CDR3 has 11 amino acids. For this clone: What it binds is unknown.

The sequence came from a man between 50 and 59 years old in good health and CMV-seronegative. Source material: PBMCs. This chain uses TRBV20-1 with TRBJ1-1; D is ambiguous. DNA of the CDR3: TGCAGTGCTATAGAGGTGAGGGAAGCTTTCTTT. Encoded protein: CSAIEVREAFF.